This T cell receptor (beta chain) is drawn from a study of vaccination effects on CD4 cells after COVID-19. Whole-study results and caveats: Late post-vaccination, clones induced by infection and those induced by vaccine underwent marked clonal contraction. Healthy vaccinees' vaccine-induced clones included only 1 of 255 that recognized common cold coronaviruses.

Repertoires were generated with immunoSEQ multiplex PCR, while TCRdb's copy carries only in-frame clones and drops some. The sample lists around 60,000 clones; about 83% were seen once. Cultured cells yielded isolated CD4+ T cells after approximately nine days. Concerning this clone: Its specificity is unknown.

The TCR comes from a human donor who received a COVID-19 vaccine. Sample: CD4+ T cells from PBMCs cultured without peptide, taken before COVID-19 vaccination.

DNA of the CDR3: TGTGCCAGCAGTTACTCCAGAGGGCGCCCAGGGCCCCAGCATTTT. This translates into CASSYSRGRPGPQHF. The J gene is TRBJ1-5, the V gene TRBV6-2 or TRBV6-3; D remains unclear. CDR1 is MNHEY and CDR2 is SVGEGT in the germline V gene. V lost 0 bases, J lost 9 bases, and 15 bases lay in between. CDR3 length: 15 residues.